This T cell receptor (beta chain) was recovered during a study of blood T cells in healthy people across ages. Findings of the study overall: Among long-lived donors, naive CD4+ cells were more numerous and diversity higher than in aged donors.

At least ten counts were recorded for this clonotype. Antigen unknown. The draw of peripheral blood yielded ten milliliters from each donor. The total RNA that was extracted per sample amounted to at least 5.5 micrograms. With a J-beta primer mix and a sample-barcoded 5' primer, a second PCR ran 7 to 11 cycles. Each TCR beta cDNA got a 12-nucleotide random molecular identifier. MiXCR, applied by TCRdb to the 5' RACE reads, yields one record per CDR3 protein. This sample yields 650,000 to 950,000 distinct CDR3 sequences, of which around 43% are seen a single time; about 21% belongs to the top ten. Sequencing used blood. The clonotype was recovered from a man aged 55 to 70 in good health.

CDR3: CSAIGEYTQYF. For the CDR3, the DNA is TGCAGTGCTATCGGCGAGTATACGCAGTATTTT. The rearrangement links TRBV20-1 to TRBJ2-3, with unresolved D. The ends were cut back, 4 bases at V and 7 bases at J, with 9 bases in the middle. This CDR3 region has 11 residues. Germline CDR1 DFQATT, CDR2 SNEGSKA (reference sequence).